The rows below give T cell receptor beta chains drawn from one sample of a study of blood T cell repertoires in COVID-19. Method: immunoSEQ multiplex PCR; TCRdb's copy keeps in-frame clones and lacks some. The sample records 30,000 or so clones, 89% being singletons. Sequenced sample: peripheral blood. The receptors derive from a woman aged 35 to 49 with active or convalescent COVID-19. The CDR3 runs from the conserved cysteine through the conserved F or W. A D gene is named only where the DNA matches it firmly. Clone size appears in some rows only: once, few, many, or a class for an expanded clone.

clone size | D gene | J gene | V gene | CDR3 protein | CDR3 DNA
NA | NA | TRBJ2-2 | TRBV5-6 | CASSLGENTGELFF | TGTGCCAGCAGCTTAGGGGAGAACACCGGGGAGCTGTTTTTT
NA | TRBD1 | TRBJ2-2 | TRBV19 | CASSYRDRSTGELFF | TGTGCCAGTAGTTACCGGGACAGGAGCACCGGGGAGCTGTTTTTT
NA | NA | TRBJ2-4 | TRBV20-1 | CPFPQNIQYF | TGCCCTTTCCCCCAAAACATTCAGTACTTC
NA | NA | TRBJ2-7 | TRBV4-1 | CASSQGNYEQYF | TGCGCCAGCAGCCAAGGTAACTACGAGCAGTACTTC
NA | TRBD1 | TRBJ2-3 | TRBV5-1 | CASQKLGTGGRDTQYF | TGCGCCAGCCAAAAACTCGGGACAGGGGGCAGAGATACGCAGTATTTT
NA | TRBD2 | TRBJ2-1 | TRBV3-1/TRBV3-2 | CASSQDSAAGVNEQFF | TGTGCCAGCAGCCAAGATTCCGCAGCGGGAGTCAATGAGCAGTTCTTC
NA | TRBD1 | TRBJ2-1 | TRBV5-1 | CASSQDREQFF | TGCGCCAGCAGCCAGGACAGGGAGCAGTTCTTC
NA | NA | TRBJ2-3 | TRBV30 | CAWSGQGTDTQYF | TGTGCCTGGAGTGGCCAGGGTACAGATACGCAGTATTTT
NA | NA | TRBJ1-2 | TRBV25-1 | CASNPGGGYTF | TGTGCCAGCAACCCCGGGGGTGGCTACACCTTC
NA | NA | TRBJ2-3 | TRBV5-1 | CASSGEVRAAASTDTQYF | TGCGCCAGCAGCGGGGAGGTTAGGGCAGCGGCTAGCACAGATACGCAGTATTTT
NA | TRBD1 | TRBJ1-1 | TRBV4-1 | CASSSDRGHGNTEAFF | TGCGCCAGCAGCTCGGACAGGGGGCATGGGAACACTGAAGCTTTCTTT
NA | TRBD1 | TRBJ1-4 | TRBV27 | CASSLQGATNEKLFF | TGTGCCAGCAGTTTACAGGGGGCGACTAATGAAAAACTGTTTTTT
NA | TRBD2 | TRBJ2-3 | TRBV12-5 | CASGRPRTSGGADTQYF | TGTGCTAGTGGCCGGCCGAGGACTAGCGGGGGGGCGGATACGCAGTATTTT
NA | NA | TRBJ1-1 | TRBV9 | CASSATGPVTEAFF | TGTGCCAGCAGTGCAACAGGCCCTGTTACTGAAGCTTTCTTT
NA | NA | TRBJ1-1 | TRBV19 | CASSIFPGLNTEAFF | TGTGCCAGTAGTATTTTCCCCGGGTTGAACACTGAAGCTTTCTTT
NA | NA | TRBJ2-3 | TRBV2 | CASSEGNRADTQYF | TGTGCCAGCAGTGAAGGGAATCGGGCAGATACGCAGTATTTT
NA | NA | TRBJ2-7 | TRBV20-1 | CSATRGEQYF | TGCAGTGCTACACGGGGCGAGCAGTACTTC
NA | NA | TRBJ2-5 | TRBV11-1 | CASSRAIQETQYF | TGTGCCAGCAGCCGAGCTATCCAAGAGACCCAGTACTTC
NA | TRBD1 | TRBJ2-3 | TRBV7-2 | CASSTDRGLADTQYF | TGTGCCAGCAGCACGGACAGGGGGCTTGCAGATACGCAGTATTTT
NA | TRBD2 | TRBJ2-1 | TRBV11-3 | CASSPSGSYYNEQFF | TGTGCCAGCAGTCCTAGCGGGAGCTACTACAATGAGCAGTTCTTC
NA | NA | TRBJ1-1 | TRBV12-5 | CASGLPRDGEAFF | TGTGCTAGTGGTTTACCGCGGGACGGTGAAGCTTTCTTT
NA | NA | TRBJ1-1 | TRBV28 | CASRGPGIVTEAFF | TGTGCCAGCAGGGGGCCGGGTATCGTAACTGAAGCTTTCTTT
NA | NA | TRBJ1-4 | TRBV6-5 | CASRDVERANEKLFF | TGTGCCAGCAGAGACGTTGAGCGGGCTAATGAAAAACTGTTTTTT
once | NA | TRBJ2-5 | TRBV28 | CAITTVGGAGQETQYF | TGTGCCATCACCACAGTAGGGGGCGCGGGGCAAGAGACCCAGTACTTC
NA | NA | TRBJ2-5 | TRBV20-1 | CSLYLEGTQYF | TGCAGTTTGTATCTGGAGGGCACCCAGTACTTC
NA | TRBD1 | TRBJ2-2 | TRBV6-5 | CASSSGQANTGELFF | TGTGCCAGCAGTTCGGGACAGGCGAACACCGGGGAGCTGTTTTTT
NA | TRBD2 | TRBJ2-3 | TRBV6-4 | CASSESGGSADTQYF | TGTGCCAGCAGTGAGTCCGGCGGGAGTGCAGATACGCAGTATTTT
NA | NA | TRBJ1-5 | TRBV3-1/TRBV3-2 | CASSQEARANQPQHF | TGTGCCAGCAGCCAAGAAGCCAGGGCGAATCAGCCCCAGCATTTT
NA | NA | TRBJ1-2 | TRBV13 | CASSLIQGNYGYTF | TGTGCCAGCAGCTTAATTCAGGGTAACTATGGCTACACCTTC